One and the same sample provided the 25 T cell receptor beta chains below, sequenced in a study of sequential checkpoint blockade in melanoma. Specified treatment: randomized to nivolumab then ipilimumab (arm A) or the reverse (arm B). Profiled with immunoSEQ multiplex PCR; TCRdb holds only in-frame clones, not every one. The sample records tens of thousands of clones, 83% being singletons. The sample here was CD8+ T cells sorted from blood (inferred from file names), taken from a patient given nivolumab and ipilimumab in sequence. The source is a human donor with melanoma.

Notes on this clone: The junction differs from germline at one of its ends, possibly a read error. This sequence joins TRBV7-6 and TRBJ2-3; 11 bases align to TRBD2. From germline, CDR1 is SGHVS and CDR2 FNYEAQ. This CDR3 comprises 14 residues. The CDR3 here is CASSLAGGSDTQYF. The DNA of the CDR3 is TGTGCCAGCAGCCTAGCGGGGGGTTCAGATACGCAGTATTTT. Variable domain in full (rest from reference TRBV7-6 and TRBJ2-3): GAGVSQSPRYKVTKRGQDVALRCDPISGHVSLYWYRQALGQGPEFLTYFNYEAQQDKSGLPNDRFSAERPEGSISTLTIQRTEQRDSAMYRCASSLAGGSDTQYFGPGTRLTVL.

The chain combines TRBV19 with TRBJ1-2; D not certain. There are 13 residues in the CDR3. CDR1 and CDR2 from the germline V gene are LNHDA and SQIVND (reference sequence). Deletions cut 3 bases from V and 2 bases from J, with 7 bases between. The CDR3 DNA follows: TGTGCCAGTAGTATGGGCGGGAACTATGGCTACACCTTC. Translated, it gives CASSMGGNYGYTF. Using reference TRBV19 and TRBJ1-2 for the parts outside the CDR3, the full variable domain is DGGITQSPKYLFRKEGQNVTLSCEQNLNHDAMYWYRQDPGQGLRLIYYSQIVNDFQKGDIAEGYSVSREKKESFPLTVTSAQKNPTAFYLCASSMGGNYGYTFGSGTRLTVV.

CDR3 coding DNA: TGTGCCAGCAGTCTTCGCGGGGGACCATACAATGAGCAGTTCTTC. Protein sequence: CASSLRGGPYNEQFF. The rearrangement links TRBV27 to TRBJ2-1; 7 nucleotides agree with TRBD2. J gave up 4 bases and V 5 bases, and 8 bases lay outside the gene matches. CDR1 and CDR2 from the germline V gene are MNHEY and SMNVEV (reference sequence). This CDR3 is 15 amino acids long.

The gene calls are TRBV29-1 and TRBJ2-5; no reliable D call. Looked up from germline, CDR1 is SQVTM and CDR2 is ANQGSEA. CDR3 length equals 10 residues. V lost 4 bases and J 5 bases, leaving 5 bases between the germline ends. CDR3: CSVVGETQYF. The DNA for the CDR3 is TGCAGCGTTGTCGGGGAGACCCAGTACTTC.

The gene calls are TRBV2 and TRBJ1-3, with D maybe TRBD1 (5 bases). The CDR3 contains 15 residues. CDR1 and CDR2 from the germline V gene are SNHLY and FYNNEI. DNA of the CDR3: TGTGCTAGGGTGGGGCGGGGCGTCTCTGGAAACACCATATATTTT. Translating it yields CARVGRGVSGNTIYF. The entire variable domain, with the rest obtained from reference TRBV2 and TRBJ1-3, is as follows: EPEVTQTPSHQVTQMGQEVILRCVPISNHLYFYWYRQILGQKVEFLVSFYNNEISEKSEIFDDQFSVERPDGSNFTLKIRSTKLEDSAMYFCARVGRGVSGNTIYFGEGSWLTVV.

Concerning this clone: At one boundary the junction diverges from the germline segment, which might be a read error. The CDR3 nucleotides are TGTGCCAGCAGCTTAGGAAACAGTGAAGCTTTCTTT. Translating gives CASSLGNSEAFF. The V gene is TRBV7-8, the J gene TRBJ1-1; no definite D call. The germline V gene has CDR1 SGHVS and CDR2 FQNEAQ. The CDR3 extends over 12 amino acids.

The chain employs TRBV19 and TRBJ1-2, with D perhaps matching TRBD1 (6 bases). The CDR3 has 13 residues. Germline lookup yields CDR1 LNHDA and CDR2 SQIVND (reference sequence). The V end lost 10 bases, the J end lost 2 bases, and 14 bases lay between the germline ends. The CDR3 loop reads CATLGGLNYGYTF. The CDR3 DNA follows: TGTGCCACCCTAGGGGGACTAAACTATGGCTACACCTTC. The full variable domain, rest sourced from reference TRBV19 and TRBJ1-2, is DGGITQSPKYLFRKEGQNVTLSCEQNLNHDAMYWYRQDPGQGLRLIYYSQIVNDFQKGDIAEGYSVSREKKESFPLTVTSAQKNPTAFYLCATLGGLNYGYTFGSGTRLTVV.

V and J are TRBV28 and TRBJ1-5, with D unclear. From germline, CDR1 is MDHEN and CDR2 SYDVKM. Trimming left V 5 bases short and J 1 base short, with 3 bases between. This CDR3 contains 12 residues. Written as DNA, the CDR3 is TGTGCCAGCAGTCGGAGCAATCAGCCCCAGCATTTT. This gives the protein CASSRSNQPQHF.

The rearrangement links TRBV4-3 to TRBJ2-1; 12 nucleotides line up with TRBD2. The germline CDR1 and CDR2 sequences are LGHNA and YSLEER. This CDR3 comprises 15 residues. The ends lost 3 bases at V and 9 bases at J; junction bases unmatched: 6. CDR3 residues: CASSHRLAGALEQFF. CDR3 coding DNA: TGCGCCAGCAGCCACCGACTAGCGGGGGCCCTTGAGCAGTTCTTC.

This clone appeared once. The chain carries TRBV7-9 and TRBJ2-3; TRBD1 matches 9 bases. The germline gives CDR1 SEHNR, CDR2 FQNEAQ (reference sequence). CDR3 length: 13 amino acids. Trimming at V came to 5 bases and at J to 4 bases, leaving 1 base not matched to a gene. The CDR3 DNA is TGTGCCAGCAGCCGGACAGGGGCAGATACGCAGTATTTT. Translation gives CASSRTGADTQYF.

A single count supports this clone. This chain uses TRBV20-1 with TRBJ2-7, with D unresolved. The CDR3 loop spans 11 amino acids. From germline, CDR1 is DFQATT and CDR2 SNEGSKA (reference sequence). V was pared by 6 bases and J by 2 bases, with 8 bases between. CDR3 sequence reads: CSATETYEQYF. CDR3 nucleotide sequence: TGCAGTGCCACTGAAACCTACGAGCAGTACTTC.

The chain joins TRBV5-1 to TRBJ2-2; TRBD2 matches 8 bases. V dropped 2 bases and J dropped 1; count of bases not matched to a gene: 4. Germline CDR1 SGHRS, CDR2 YFSETQ. This CDR3 comprises 16 residues. In nucleotides, the CDR3 is TGCGCCAGCAGCTTACCTACTAGCGGGAACACCGGGGAGCTGTTTTTT. It is translated as CASSLPTSGNTGELFF. The full variable domain, completed using reference TRBV5-1 and TRBJ2-2, is KAGVTQTPRYLIKTRGQQVTLSCSPISGHRSVSWYQQTPGQGLQFLFEYFSETQRNKGNFPGRFSGRQFSNSRSEMNVSTLELGDSALYLCASSLPTSGNTGELFFGEGSRLTVL.

This clone was picked up a small number of times. The chain couples TRBV9 to TRBJ2-2; D unresolved. The V end was cut by 0 bases, the J end by 1 base, with 13 bases between. Germline V gene sequence: CDR1 SGDLS, CDR2 YYNGEE. CDR3 size: 17 residues. Written as DNA, the CDR3 is TGTGCCAGCAGCGTAGGAACCTGGCAGTTGAACACCGGGGAGCTGTTTTTT. This codes for CASSVGTWQLNTGELFF.

The rearrangement joins TRBV5-6 to TRBJ1-1, with D uncertain. The germline V gene has CDR1 SGHDT and CDR2 YYEEEE. The CDR3 is 12 amino acids. Trimming took off 2 bases at V and 7 bases at J, with 9 bases between the two ends. DNA for the CDR3: TGTGCCAGCAGCTTCATACGGGGTGAAGCTTTCTTT. Translating gives CASSFIRGEAFF.

The rearrangement links TRBV27 to TRBJ2-4, with 7 bases matching TRBD1. V lost 3 bases, J lost 7 bases, and 3 bases stayed unmatched. Germline V CDR1 and CDR2: MNHEY, SMNVEV (reference sequence). CDR3 size: 13 residues. CDR3 DNA sequence: TGTGCCAGCAGTTTCACGACAGGGAACATTCAGTACTTC. Residues: CASSFTTGNIQYF.

The gene calls are TRBV27 and TRBJ2-1; D gene uncertain. From germline, CDR1 is MNHEY and CDR2 SMNVEV (reference sequence). The V and J ends lost 4 bases and 9 bases respectively, with 7 bases between them. There are 11 residues in the CDR3. The DNA of the CDR3 is TGTGCCAGCAGTTCTCCAGGTGAGCAGTTCTTC. Residues: CASSSPGEQFF.

V usage is TRBV4-1 and J usage is TRBJ1-2; 10 bases map to TRBD1. The junction had 4 bases not matched to a gene; V was cut back by 0 bases and J by 9 bases. Per germline, CDR1 MGHRA and CDR2 YSYEKL. The CDR3 totals 14 residues. The CDR3 bases are TGCGCCAGCAGCCAAGACCGGGACAGGGGTAGCTACACCTTC. Translation: CASSQDRDRGSYTF.

The V and J genes are TRBV4-1 and TRBJ2-2, with no clear D. The V gene lost 1 base and the J gene lost 1 base, with 4 bases spanning the gap. The CDR3 is made up of 14 amino acids. CDR1 MGHRA and CDR2 YSYEKL come from the germline V gene. The CDR3 DNA reads as TGCGCCAGCAGCCAAGCCTTGAACACCGGGGAGCTGTTTTTT. This sequence encodes CASSQALNTGELFF.

The V and J genes are TRBV4-1 and TRBJ2-2; D gene unclear. The CDR3 is 14 amino acids. The germline gives CDR1 MGHRA, CDR2 YSYEKL. V was pared by 1 base and J by 2 bases, with 5 bases between. This CDR3 reads CASSQVRNTGELFF. The CDR3 coding sequence is TGCGCCAGCAGCCAAGTGAGAAACACCGGGGAGCTGTTTTTT.

The chain recombines TRBV6-5 with TRBJ2-3, with 11 nucleotides matching TRBD2. Trimming took 9 bases from V and 0 from J; bases not matched to a gene: 5. CDR1 and CDR2 from the germline V gene are MNHEY and SVGAGI. This CDR3 spans 15 amino acids. CDR3 sequence (DNA): TGTGCCAGTTCGACTAGCGGGGCTAGCACAGATACGCAGTATTTT. Protein sequence: CASSTSGASTDTQYF.

This chain uses TRBV6-5 with TRBJ2-7; 7 bases are a match to TRBD1. Germline CDR1 MNHEY, CDR2 SVGAGI. The CDR3 covers 13 residues. The J segment lost 5 bases and the V segment lost 6 bases, leaving 7 bases of the junction unmatched. The CDR3 bases are TGTGCCAGCAGACCCACAGGGGACGACGAGCAGTACTTC. Translated: CASRPTGDDEQYF.

The chain recombines TRBV23-1 with TRBJ2-1, with 8 bases lining up with TRBD1. TRBV23-1 is flagged as an ORF with uncertain function. V shed 7 bases and J 10 bases; nucleotides not matched to a gene: 3. This CDR3 has 11 residues. In nucleotides, the CDR3 is TGCGCCAGCAAACGGGACAGGGAGCAGTTCTTC. It encodes CASKRDREQFF.

The genes are TRBV19 and TRBJ1-1; unclear D gene. The V and J ends lost 7 bases and 10 bases respectively, with 13 bases between them. The CDR3 loop spans 11 amino acids. Per the germline V gene, CDR1 is LNHDA and CDR2 is SQIVND (reference sequence). CDR3 in DNA: TGTGCCAGTAAGGGAGGGCCTGGAGCTTTCTTT. Its protein product is CASKGGPGAFF. The full variable domain, completed using reference TRBV19 and TRBJ1-1, is DGGITQSPKYLFRKEGQNVTLSCEQNLNHDAMYWYRQDPGQGLRLIYYSQIVNDFQKGDIAEGYSVSREKKESFPLTVTSAQKNPTAFYLCASKGGPGAFFGQGTRLTVV.

The rearrangement joins TRBV5-4 to TRBJ1-4; 8 bases fit TRBD1. Germline V gene lookup returns CDR1 SGHNT and CDR2 YYREEE (reference sequence). Trimming at V came to 0 bases and at J to 2 bases, leaving 6 bases not matched to a gene. The CDR3 runs 17 residues. Written as DNA, the CDR3 is TGTGCCAGCAGCTTGGGCAGGGGGCCGGGCACTAATGAAAAACTGTTTTTT. Translated, it gives CASSLGRGPGTNEKLFF. Together with reference TRBV5-4 and TRBJ1-4, the CDR3 gives the full variable domain: ETGVTQSPTHLIKTRGQQVTLRCSSQSGHNTVSWYQQALGQGPQFIFQYYREEENGRGNFPPRFSGLQFPNYSSELNVNALELDDSALYLCASSLGRGPGTNEKLFFGSGTQLSVL.

This chain joins TRBV7-6 and TRBJ2-2, with 8 bases matching TRBD2. Germline lookup yields CDR1 SGHVS and CDR2 FNYEAQ. V lost 4 bases to trimming and J lost 6 bases; unmatched junction nucleotides: 10. The CDR3 extends over 16 amino acids. CDR3 DNA: TGTGCCAGCAGCTCTGCCAGCGGGGGTAGATCCGGGGAGCTGTTTTTT. Translated, it gives CASSSASGGRSGELFF.